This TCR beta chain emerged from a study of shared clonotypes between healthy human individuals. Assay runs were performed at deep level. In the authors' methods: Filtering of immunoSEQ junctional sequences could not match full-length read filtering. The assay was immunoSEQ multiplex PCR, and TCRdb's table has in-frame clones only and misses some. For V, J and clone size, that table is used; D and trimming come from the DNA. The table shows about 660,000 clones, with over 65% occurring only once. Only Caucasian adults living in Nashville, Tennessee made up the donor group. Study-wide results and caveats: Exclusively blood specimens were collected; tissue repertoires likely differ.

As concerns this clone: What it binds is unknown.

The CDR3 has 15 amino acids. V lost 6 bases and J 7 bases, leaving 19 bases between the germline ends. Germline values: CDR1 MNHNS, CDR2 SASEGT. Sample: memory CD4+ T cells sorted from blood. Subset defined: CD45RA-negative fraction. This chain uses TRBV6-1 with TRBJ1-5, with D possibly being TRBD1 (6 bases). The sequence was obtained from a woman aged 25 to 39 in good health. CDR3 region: CASSVSRQVTQPQHF. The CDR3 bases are TGTGCCAGCAGCGTCTCCCGACAGGTAACCCAGCCCCAGCATTTT.